The rows below give T cell receptor beta chains drawn from one sample of a study of T-cell reconstitution after alpha-beta-depleted transplantation in children. Each CDR3 protein gets one entry after TCRdb re-called the PCR reads with MiXCR. The profile shows about 48,000 distinct CDR3 sequences, around 5.9% of them singletons. Sequenced material: PBMCs, mostly from graft donor cells, taken 60 days after TCRalphabeta/CD19-depleted stem cell transplant. These receptors were obtained from a female patient aged 2-9 years who had a stem cell transplant for aplastic anemia, so the T cells may come from the graft donor. The CDR3 runs from the conserved cysteine through the conserved F or W. A D gene is named only where the DNA matches it firmly. Expanded clones are given a class, and other clones once, few, many or no size at all.

>TRBV18|14|TRBJ2-7|TRBD1|few
CASSPQRQGSEQYF
TGTGCCAGCTCACCTCAAAGACAGGGTAGCGAGCAGTACTTC
>TRBV6-5|15|TRBJ2-7|TRBD1|-
CASTRGGTGRVEQYF
TGTGCCAGCACCCGAGGGGGGACAGGGAGGGTCGAGCAGTACTTC
>TRBV7-2|16|TRBJ1-4|-|few
CASSQGSGGLLGKLFF
TGTGCCAGCAGCCAGGGGTCGGGGGGGCTGCTGGGAAAACTGTTTTTT
>TRBV6-6|15|TRBJ2-5|-|many
CASTPAAVPRETQYF
TGTGCCAGCACCCCGGCGGCGGTTCCGAGGGAGACCCAGTACTTC
>TRBV5-1|14|TRBJ2-7|-|many
CASSLFDGRDEQYF
TGCGCCAGCAGCCTCTTTGACGGCAGGGACGAGCAGTACTTC
>TRBV7-2|15|TRBJ2-2|-|few
CASSLNAGASGELFF
TGTGCCAGCAGCCTAAATGCGGGGGCCTCAGGGGAGCTGTTTTTT
>TRBV20-1|15|TRBJ2-5|-|many
CSASRSEVRQETQYF
TGCAGTGCTAGTCGATCAGAGGTTAGGCAAGAGACCCAGTACTTC
>TRBV7-6|12|TRBJ2-2|-|-
CASSLKAGELFF
TGTGCCAGCAGCTTAAAGGCCGGGGAGCTGTTTTTT
>TRBV6-5|15|TRBJ2-1|-|many
CASSFEGPAYNEQFF
TGTGCCAGCAGTTTCGAGGGGCCCGCCTACAATGAGCAGTTCTTC
>TRBV7-9|14|TRBJ1-4|-|few
CASTRDLAGEKLFF
TGTGCCAGCACCCGCGACTTGGCTGGGGAAAAACTGTTTTTT
>TRBV9|14|TRBJ2-1|-|many
CASSVGVSGDEQFF
TGTGCCAGCAGCGTAGGGGTTAGCGGCGATGAGCAGTTCTTC
>TRBV11-1|17|TRBJ2-7|TRBD1|-
CASSSGRDRLRLYEQYF
TGTGCCAGCAGCTCGGGCCGGGACAGGCTTCGGCTTTACGAGCAGTACTTC
>TRBV30|15|TRBJ2-1|TRBD2|few
CAWSPRLAVVNEQFF
TGTGCCTGGAGTCCTAGACTAGCGGTTGTCAATGAGCAGTTCTTC
>TRBV28|13|TRBJ1-2|TRBD1|few
CASSYQGAGGYTF
TGTGCCAGCAGTTATCAGGGGGCTGGCGGCTACACCTTC
>TRBV20-1|16|TRBJ2-7|-|many
CSARDIGRTTSYEQYF
TGCAGTGCTAGAGATATCGGAAGGACTACCTCCTACGAGCAGTACTTC
>TRBV11-2|16|TRBJ2-1|TRBD2|many
CASSLEGGTSGRWQFF
TGTGCCAGCAGCTTAGAGGGGGGGACTAGCGGGAGGTGGCAGTTCTTC
>TRBV5-1|14|TRBJ2-3|-|-
CASGVAGPADTQYF
TGCGCCAGCGGGGTGGCGGGGCCCGCGGATACGCAGTATTTT
>TRBV15|11|TRBJ2-7|-|many
CATSSRYEQYF
TGTGCCACCAGCTCCCGATACGAGCAGTACTTC
>TRBV20-1|15|TRBJ2-7|TRBD1|many
CSAPPQDRGLYEQYF
TGCAGTGCTCCCCCACAGGACAGGGGGCTTTACGAGCAGTACTTC
>TRBV18|11|TRBJ2-5|-|many
CASSPKETQYF
TGTGCCAGCTCACCAAAGGAGACCCAGTACTTC
>TRBV4-1|17|TRBJ2-7|-|many
CASSQDPVPKSSYEQYF
TGCGCCAGCAGCCAAGATCCGGTTCCCAAGAGCTCCTACGAGCAGTACTTC
>TRBV30|13|TRBJ1-1|-|many
CAWSSYPNTEAFF
TGTGCCTGGAGTTCCTACCCCAACACTGAAGCTTTCTTT
>TRBV5-1|15|TRBJ1-2|TRBD1|many
CASSLRTGDNYGYTF
TGCGCCAGCAGCCTACGGACAGGGGATAACTATGGCTACACCTTC
>TRBV20-1|13|TRBJ1-1|TRBD1|many
CSATGTGGVEAFF
TGCAGTGCTACAGGGACAGGGGGCGTTGAAGCTTTCTTT
>TRBV18|15|TRBJ2-7|-|many
CASSPGQQTTYEQYF
TGTGCCAGCTCGCCCGGACAGCAAACCACCTACGAGCAGTACTTC
>TRBV7-3|13|TRBJ1-1|-|few
CASSLLFRTEAFF
TGTGCCAGCAGCTTACTATTTAGAACTGAAGCTTTCTTT
>TRBV20-1|18|TRBJ2-2|TRBD2|many
CSATAYSASGGNTGELFF
TGCAGTGCTACTGCGTACTCGGCTAGCGGGGGGAACACCGGGGAGCTGTTTTTT
>TRBV28|15|TRBJ2-7|TRBD1|medium-sized
CASLPSGTGTYEQYF
TGTGCCAGCCTTCCCTCCGGGACAGGGACCTACGAGCAGTACTTC
>TRBV5-1|13|TRBJ1-1|TRBD1|many
CASSGLQGGEAFF
TGCGCCAGCAGCGGATTACAGGGGGGTGAAGCTTTCTTT
>TRBV5-6|11|TRBJ2-5|-|many
CASRGLETQYF
TGTGCCAGCCGAGGATTAGAGACCCAGTACTTC
>TRBV21-1|13|TRBJ2-7|-|-
CAKVTRVFYEQYF
TGTGCCAAGGTTACCAGGGTGTTCTACGAGCAGTACTTC
>TRBV9|13|TRBJ2-5|-|many
CASSVDIQETQYF
TGTGCCAGCAGCGTAGATATACAAGAGACCCAGTACTTC
>TRBV6-1|10|TRBJ2-5|-|many
CASSEETQYF
TGTGCCAGCAGTGAAGAGACCCAGTACTTC
>TRBV3-1|14|TRBJ1-6|TRBD1|-
CASSATGANSPLHF
TGTGCCAGCAGCGCAACAGGGGCCAATTCACCCCTCCACTTT
>TRBV10-3|14|TRBJ1-2|-|many
CAISERTFLYGYTF
TGTGCCATCAGTGAAAGGACGTTTCTCTATGGCTACACCTTC
>TRBV18|15|TRBJ2-1|TRBD1|few
CASSRGQGVYNEQFF
TGTGCCAGCTCCCGCGGACAGGGGGTTTACAATGAGCAGTTCTTC
>TRBV11-2|14|TRBJ2-1|-|-
CASSLDDRWGGDFF
TGTGCCAGCAGCTTAGATGATAGGTGGGGGGGCGACTTCTTC
>TRBV5-4|16|TRBJ1-4|-|-
CASSLDLAGANEKLFF
TGTGCCAGCAGCTTGGATCTGGCGGGAGCTAATGAAAAACTGTTTTTT
>TRBV5-1|16|TRBJ2-5|-|many
CASSLNYRSEGETQYF
TGCGCCAGCAGCTTGAATTACCGCTCAGAAGGGGAGACCCAGTACTTC
>TRBV7-2|16|TRBJ2-7|TRBD2|-
CASSTRTSGGPHEQYF
TGTGCCAGCAGCACCCGGACTAGCGGGGGCCCCCACGAGCAGTACTTC
>TRBV7-9|14|TRBJ2-5|-|few
CASSLAAGRKTQYF
TGTGCCAGCAGCTTAGCGGCAGGGAGGAAGACCCAGTACTTC
>TRBV5-1|15|TRBJ2-7|TRBD1|many
CASSPRTGQGYEQYF
TGCGCCAGCAGCCCCCGCACGGGACAGGGATACGAGCAGTACTTC
>TRBV15|14|TRBJ1-1|TRBD1|many
CATSRDRGSTEAFF
TGTGCCACCAGCAGGGACAGGGGAAGCACTGAAGCTTTCTTT
>TRBV20-1|14|TRBJ1-5|TRBD1|few
CSARAPQGGRPQHF
TGCAGTGCTAGGGCCCCGCAGGGGGGTCGGCCCCAGCATTTT
>TRBV12-3/TRBV12-4|11|TRBJ2-4|-|many
CASRTGFIQYF
TGTGCCAGTAGAACAGGGTTCATTCAGTACTTC
>TRBV5-1|13|TRBJ2-3|-|-
CASSLTYGDAQYF
TGCGCCAGCAGCTTGACATATGGGGATGCGCAGTATTTT
>TRBV19|14|TRBJ1-5|TRBD1|many
CASSRDRGNQPQHF
TGTGCCAGTAGTAGGGACAGGGGGAATCAGCCCCAGCATTTT
>TRBV27|15|TRBJ1-1|-|many
CASSQTGSANTEAFF
TGTGCCAGCAGCCAGACAGGCTCCGCGAACACTGAAGCTTTCTTT
>TRBV5-1|13|TRBJ2-7|TRBD2|many
CASSLGGGSEQYF
TGCGCCAGCAGCTTGGGTGGCGGGAGCGAGCAGTACTTC
>TRBV12-3/TRBV12-4|14|TRBJ2-7|-|many
CASSLWGGTYEQYF
TGTGCCAGCAGTTTATGGGGAGGAACCTACGAGCAGTACTTC
>TRBV10-3|15|TRBJ2-1|TRBD2|few
CAISGGLAGEDEQFF
TGTGCCATCTCCGGAGGACTAGCGGGGGAGGATGAGCAGTTCTTC
>TRBV9|15|TRBJ2-3|TRBD2|many
CASSGGGRRGRRQYF
TGTGCCAGCAGCGGGGGCGGGAGAAGGGGACGAAGGCAGTATTTT
>TRBV7-2|16|TRBJ2-5|-|many
CASSFNVPFYQETQYF
TGTGCCAGCAGCTTTAACGTTCCCTTTTACCAAGAGACCCAGTACTTC
>TRBV11-3|18|TRBJ2-3|TRBD2|-
CASSQRGIAGGSQDTQYF
TGTGCCAGCAGCCAACGGGGTATCGCGGGGGGTAGCCAAGATACGCAGTATTTT
>TRBV28|13|TRBJ1-1|-|large
CALKGHVNTEAFF
TGTGCCCTTAAAGGACATGTAAACACTGAAGCTTTCTTT